This T cell receptor beta chain was captured by sequencing in a study of low-dose radiotherapy and immunotherapy resistance in tumors. This clonotype was detected ten times or more. This CDR3 region has 15 residues. Germline assignment: CDR1 MRHNA and CDR2 SNTAGT. J was trimmed by 8 bases and V by 6 bases; bases with no gene match: 12. The time point: after trial treatment. As to treatment: LDRT plus nivolumab, ipilimumab, low-dose cyclophosphamide and aspirin (RACIN trial). Both a constant-region primer and a V-primer adapter served to amplify TCRs across 20 PCR cycles. One entry per CDR3 protein results from TCRdb running MiXCR on the reads. The profile shows around 57,000 distinct CDR3 sequences, around 33% of them singletons.

This specimen consisted of PBMCs, obtained after low-dose radiotherapy plus immunotherapy. The chain joins TRBV6-4 to TRBJ2-1; 8 positions agree with TRBD2. The clonotype originates from a male donor with rectosigmoid adenocarcinoma. CDR3 sequence: CASSNLAGNQDEQFF. Written as DNA, the CDR3 is TGTGCCAGCAGCAACTTAGCGGGAAATCAGGATGAGCAGTTCTTC.